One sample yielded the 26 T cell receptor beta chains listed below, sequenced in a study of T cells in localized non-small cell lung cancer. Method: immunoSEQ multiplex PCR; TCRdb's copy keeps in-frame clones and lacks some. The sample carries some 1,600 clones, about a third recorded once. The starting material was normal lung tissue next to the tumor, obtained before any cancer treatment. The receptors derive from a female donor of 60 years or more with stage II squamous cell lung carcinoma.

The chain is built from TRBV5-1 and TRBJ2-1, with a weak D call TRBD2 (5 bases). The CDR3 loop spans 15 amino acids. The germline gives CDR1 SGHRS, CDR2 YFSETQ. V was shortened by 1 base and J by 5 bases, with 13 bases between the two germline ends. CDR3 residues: CASSLMDSRDNEQFF. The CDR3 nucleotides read TGCGCCAGCAGCTTGATGGACTCTCGGGACAATGAGCAGTTCTTC.

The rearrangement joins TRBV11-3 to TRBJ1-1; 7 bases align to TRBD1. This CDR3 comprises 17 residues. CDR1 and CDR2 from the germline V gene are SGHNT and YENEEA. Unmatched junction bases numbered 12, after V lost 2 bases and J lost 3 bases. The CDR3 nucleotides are TGTGCCAGCAGCTTATCACCCCCCCAGGGGGGGGACACTGAAGCTTTCTTT. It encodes CASSLSPPQGGDTEAFF.

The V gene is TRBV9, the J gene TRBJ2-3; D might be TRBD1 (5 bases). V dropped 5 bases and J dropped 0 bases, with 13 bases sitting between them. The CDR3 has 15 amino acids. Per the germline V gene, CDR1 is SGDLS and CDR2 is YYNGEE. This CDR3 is CASSKGVSSTDTQYF. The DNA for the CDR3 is TGTGCCAGCAGTAAAGGGGTATCCAGCACAGATACGCAGTATTTT.

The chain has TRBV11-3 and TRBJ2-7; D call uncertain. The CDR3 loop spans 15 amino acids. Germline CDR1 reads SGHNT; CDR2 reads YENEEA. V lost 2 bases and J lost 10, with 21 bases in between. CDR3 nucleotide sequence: TGTGCCAGCAGCTTATACTTCAGGAGTCCGTACAAACAGTACTTC. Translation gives CASSLYFRSPYKQYF.

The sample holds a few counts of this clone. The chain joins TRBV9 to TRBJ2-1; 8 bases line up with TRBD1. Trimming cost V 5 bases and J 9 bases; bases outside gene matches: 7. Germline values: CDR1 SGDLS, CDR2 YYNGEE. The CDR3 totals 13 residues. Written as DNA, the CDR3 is TGTGCCAGCAGTGGACAGGGCCTTCGTGAGCAGTTCTTC. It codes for CASSGQGLREQFF.

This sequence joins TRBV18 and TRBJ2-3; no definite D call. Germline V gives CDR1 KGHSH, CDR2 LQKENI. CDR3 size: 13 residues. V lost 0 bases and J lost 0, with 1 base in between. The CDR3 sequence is CASSPPSTDTQYF. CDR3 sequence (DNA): TGTGCCAGCTCACCACCTAGCACAGATACGCAGTATTTT. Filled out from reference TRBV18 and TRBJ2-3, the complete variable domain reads NAGVMQNPRHLVRRRGQEARLRCSPMKGHSHVYWYRQLPEEGLKFMVYLQKENIIDESGMPKERFSAEFPKEGPSILRIQQVVRGDSAAYFCASSPPSTDTQYFGPGTRLTVL.

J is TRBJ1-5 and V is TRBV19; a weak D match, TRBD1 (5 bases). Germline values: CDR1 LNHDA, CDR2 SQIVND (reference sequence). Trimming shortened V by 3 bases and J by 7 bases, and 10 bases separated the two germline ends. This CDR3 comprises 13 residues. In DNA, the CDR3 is TGTGCCAGTAGTATGGGTAGGGACCAGCCCCAGCATTTT. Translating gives CASSMGRDQPQHF.

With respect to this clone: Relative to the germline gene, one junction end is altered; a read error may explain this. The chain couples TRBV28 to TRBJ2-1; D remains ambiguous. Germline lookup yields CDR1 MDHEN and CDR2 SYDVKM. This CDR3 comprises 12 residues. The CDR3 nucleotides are TGTACCAGCAGTTTAGGTTACAATGAGCAGTTCTTC. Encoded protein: CTSSLGYNEQFF.

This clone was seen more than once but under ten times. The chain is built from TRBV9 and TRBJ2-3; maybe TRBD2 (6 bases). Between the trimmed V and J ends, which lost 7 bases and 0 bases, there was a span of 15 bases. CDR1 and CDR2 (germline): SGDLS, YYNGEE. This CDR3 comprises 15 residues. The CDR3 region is CASGRRGASTDTQYF. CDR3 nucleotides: TGTGCCAGCGGTCGGCGGGGTGCTAGCACAGATACGCAGTATTTT.

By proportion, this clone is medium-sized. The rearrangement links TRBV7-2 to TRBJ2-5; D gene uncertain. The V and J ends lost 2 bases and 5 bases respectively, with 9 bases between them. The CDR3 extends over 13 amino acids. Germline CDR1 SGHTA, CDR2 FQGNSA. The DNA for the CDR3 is TGTGCCAGCAGCTTATGGTTTAGGGAGACCCAGTACTTC. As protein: CASSLWFRETQYF.

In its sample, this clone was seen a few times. CDR3 sequence (DNA): TGTGCCATCAGTGAGACACAGGTTTTCACAGATACGCAGTATTTT. Its protein product is CAISETQVFTDTQYF. J is TRBJ2-3 and V is TRBV10-3; tentatively, D is TRBD1 (5 bases). The germline V gene encodes CDR1 ENHRY and CDR2 SYGVKD. CDR3 length: 15 residues. The ends were cut back, 2 bases at V and 2 bases at J, with 11 bases in the middle.

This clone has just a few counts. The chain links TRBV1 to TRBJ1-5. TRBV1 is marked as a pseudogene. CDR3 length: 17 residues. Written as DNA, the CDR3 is TGCGCCAGCAGCCCCAATACGGGGCGGGTCGACGATCAGCCCCAGCATTTT. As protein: CASSPNTGRVDDQPQHF.

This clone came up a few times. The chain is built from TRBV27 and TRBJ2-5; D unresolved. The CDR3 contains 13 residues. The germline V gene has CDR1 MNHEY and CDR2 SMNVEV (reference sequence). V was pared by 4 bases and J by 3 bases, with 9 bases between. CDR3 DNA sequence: TGTGCCAGCAGTTCATGGGTAGAAGAGACCCAGTACTTC. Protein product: CASSSWVEETQYF.

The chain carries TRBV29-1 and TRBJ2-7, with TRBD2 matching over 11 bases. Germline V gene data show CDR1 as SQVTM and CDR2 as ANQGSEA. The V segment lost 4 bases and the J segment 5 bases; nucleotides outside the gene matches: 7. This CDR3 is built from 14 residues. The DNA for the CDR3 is TGCAGCGTTGCAGGACTAGCGGGTCGCGACGAGCAGTACTTC. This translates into CSVAGLAGRDEQYF.

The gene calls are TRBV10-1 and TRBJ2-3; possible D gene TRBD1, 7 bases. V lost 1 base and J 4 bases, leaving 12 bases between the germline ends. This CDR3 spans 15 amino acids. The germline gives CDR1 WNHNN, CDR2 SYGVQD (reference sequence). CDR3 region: CASSEFGGGADTQYF. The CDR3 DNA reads TGCGCCAGCAGTGAGTTTGGAGGGGGCGCAGATACGCAGTATTTT.

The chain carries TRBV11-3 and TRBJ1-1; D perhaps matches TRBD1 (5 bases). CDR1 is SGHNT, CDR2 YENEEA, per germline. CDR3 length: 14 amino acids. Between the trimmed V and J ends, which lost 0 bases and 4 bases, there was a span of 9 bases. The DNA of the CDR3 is TGTGCCAGCAGCTTAGACGGCGGGGGCACTGAAGCTTTCTTT. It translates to CASSLDGGGTEAFF.

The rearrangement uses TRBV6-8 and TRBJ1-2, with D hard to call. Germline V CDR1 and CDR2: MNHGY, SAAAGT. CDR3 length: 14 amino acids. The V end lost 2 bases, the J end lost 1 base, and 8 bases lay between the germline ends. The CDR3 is CASSYPAGNYGYTF. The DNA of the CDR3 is TGTGCCAGCAGTTACCCGGCAGGTAACTATGGCTACACCTTC.

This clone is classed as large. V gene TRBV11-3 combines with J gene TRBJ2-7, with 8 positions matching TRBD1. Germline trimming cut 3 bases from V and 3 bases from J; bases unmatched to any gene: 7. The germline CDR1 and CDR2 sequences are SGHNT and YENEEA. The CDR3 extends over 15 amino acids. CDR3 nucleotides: TGTGCCAGCAGCTTTGCAGGGGGCGGGGACTACGAGCAGTACTTC. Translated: CASSFAGGGDYEQYF. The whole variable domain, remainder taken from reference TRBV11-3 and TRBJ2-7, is EAGVVQSPRYKIIEKKQPVAFWCNPISGHNTLYWYLQNLGQGPELLIRYENEEAVDDSQLPKDRFSAERLKGVDSTLKIQPAELGDSAVYLCASSFAGGGDYEQYFGPGTRLTVT.

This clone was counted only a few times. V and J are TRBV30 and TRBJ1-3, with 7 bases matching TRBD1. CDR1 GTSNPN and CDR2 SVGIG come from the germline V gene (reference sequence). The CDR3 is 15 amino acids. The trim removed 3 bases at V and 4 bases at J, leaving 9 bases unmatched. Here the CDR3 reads CAWRSGQAGGNTIYF. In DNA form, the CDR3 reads TGTGCCTGGAGATCTGGACAGGCGGGCGGAAACACCATATATTTT. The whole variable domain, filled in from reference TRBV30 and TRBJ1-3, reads SQTIHQWPATLVQPVGSPLSLECTVEGTSNPNLYWYRQAAGRGLQLLFYSVGIGQISSEVPQNLSASRPQDRQFILSSKKLLLSDSGFYLCAWRSGQAGGNTIYFGEGSWLTVV.

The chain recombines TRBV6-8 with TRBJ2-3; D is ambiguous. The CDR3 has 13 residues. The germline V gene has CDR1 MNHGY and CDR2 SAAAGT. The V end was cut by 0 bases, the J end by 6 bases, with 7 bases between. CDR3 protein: CASSYSFQDTQYF. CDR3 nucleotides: TGTGCCAGCAGTTACTCGTTCCAGGATACGCAGTATTTT.

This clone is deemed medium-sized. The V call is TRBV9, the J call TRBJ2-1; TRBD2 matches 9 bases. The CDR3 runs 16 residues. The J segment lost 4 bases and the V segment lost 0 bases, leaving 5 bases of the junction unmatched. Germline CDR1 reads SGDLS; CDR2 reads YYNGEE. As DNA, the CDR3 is TGTGCCAGCAGCGTAGGGCTAGCGGGGATATACAATGAGCAGTTCTTC. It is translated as CASSVGLAGIYNEQFF. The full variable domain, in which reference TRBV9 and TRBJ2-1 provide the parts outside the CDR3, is DSGVTQTPKHLITATGQRVTLRCSPRSGDLSVYWYQQSLDQGLQFLIQYYNGEERAKGNILERFSAQQFPDLHSELNLSSLELGDSALYFCASSVGLAGIYNEQFFGPGTRLTVL.

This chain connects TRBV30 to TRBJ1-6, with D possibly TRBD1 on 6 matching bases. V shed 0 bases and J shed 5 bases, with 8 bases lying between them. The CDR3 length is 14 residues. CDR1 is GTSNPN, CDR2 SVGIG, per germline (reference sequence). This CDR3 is CAWSVGGHNSPLHF. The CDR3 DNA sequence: TGTGCCTGGAGTGTGGGGGGGCATAATTCACCCCTCCACTTT. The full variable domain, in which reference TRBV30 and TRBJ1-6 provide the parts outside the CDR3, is SQTIHQWPATLVQPVGSPLSLECTVEGTSNPNLYWYRQAAGRGLQLLFYSVGIGQISSEVPQNLSASRPQDRQFILSSKKLLLSDSGFYLCAWSVGGHNSPLHFGNGTRLTVT.

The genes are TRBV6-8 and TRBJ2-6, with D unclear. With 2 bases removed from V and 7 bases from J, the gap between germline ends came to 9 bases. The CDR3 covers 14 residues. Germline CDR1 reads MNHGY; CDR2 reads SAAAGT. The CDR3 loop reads CASSYDGRANVLTF. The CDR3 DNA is TGTGCCAGCAGTTACGACGGAAGAGCCAACGTCCTGACTTTC.

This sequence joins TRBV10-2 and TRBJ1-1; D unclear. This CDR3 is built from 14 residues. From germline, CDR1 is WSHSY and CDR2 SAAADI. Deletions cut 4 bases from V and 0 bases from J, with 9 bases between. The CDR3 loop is CASSVERVNTEAFF. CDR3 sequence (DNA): TGCGCCAGCAGTGTTGAGAGGGTGAACACTGAAGCTTTCTTT.

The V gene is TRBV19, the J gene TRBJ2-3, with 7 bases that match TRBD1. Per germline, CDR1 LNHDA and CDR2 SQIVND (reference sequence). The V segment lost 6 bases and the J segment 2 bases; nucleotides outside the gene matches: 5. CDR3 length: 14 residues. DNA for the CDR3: TGTGCCAGTAGCCCGACAGGGTACACAGATACGCAGTATTTT. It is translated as CASSPTGYTDTQYF.

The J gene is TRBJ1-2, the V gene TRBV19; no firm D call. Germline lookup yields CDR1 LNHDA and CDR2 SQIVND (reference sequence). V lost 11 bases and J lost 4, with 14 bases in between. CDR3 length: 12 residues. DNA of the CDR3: TGTGCCTCGCGCGACATGGGCTATGGCTACACCTTC. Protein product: CASRDMGYGYTF.